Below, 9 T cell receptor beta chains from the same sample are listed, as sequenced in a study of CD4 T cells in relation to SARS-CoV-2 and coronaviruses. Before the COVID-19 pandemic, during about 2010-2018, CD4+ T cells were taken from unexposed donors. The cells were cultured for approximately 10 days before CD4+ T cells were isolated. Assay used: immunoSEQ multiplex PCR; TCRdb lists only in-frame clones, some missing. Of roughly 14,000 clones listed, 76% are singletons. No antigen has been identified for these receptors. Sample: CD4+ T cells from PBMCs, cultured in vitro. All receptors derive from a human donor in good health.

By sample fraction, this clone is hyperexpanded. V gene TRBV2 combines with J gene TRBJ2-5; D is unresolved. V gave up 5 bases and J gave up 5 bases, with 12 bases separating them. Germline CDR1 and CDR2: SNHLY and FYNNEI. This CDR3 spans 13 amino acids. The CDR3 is CASSFAEEETQYF. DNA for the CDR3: TGTGCCAGCAGTTTCGCTGAGGAGGAGACCCAGTACTTC.

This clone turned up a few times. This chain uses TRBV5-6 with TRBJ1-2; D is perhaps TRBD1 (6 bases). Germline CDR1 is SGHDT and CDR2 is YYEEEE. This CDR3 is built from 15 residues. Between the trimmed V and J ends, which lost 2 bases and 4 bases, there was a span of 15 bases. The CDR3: CASSLGGRGAYGYTF. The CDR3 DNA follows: TGTGCCAGCAGCTTAGGGGGTAGGGGCGCCTATGGCTACACCTTC.

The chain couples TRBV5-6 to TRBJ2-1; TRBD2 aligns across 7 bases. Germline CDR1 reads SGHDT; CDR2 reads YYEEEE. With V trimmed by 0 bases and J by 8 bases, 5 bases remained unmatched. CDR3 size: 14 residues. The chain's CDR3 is CASSLEGGPDEQFF. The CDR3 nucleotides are TGTGCCAGCAGCTTGGAGGGAGGGCCCGATGAGCAGTTCTTC. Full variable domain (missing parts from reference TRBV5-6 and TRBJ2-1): DAGVTQSPTHLIKTRGQQVTLRCSPKSGHDTVSWYQQALGQGPQFIFQYYEEEERQRGNFPDRFSGHQFPNYSSELNVNALLLGDSALYLCASSLEGGPDEQFFGPGTRLTVL.

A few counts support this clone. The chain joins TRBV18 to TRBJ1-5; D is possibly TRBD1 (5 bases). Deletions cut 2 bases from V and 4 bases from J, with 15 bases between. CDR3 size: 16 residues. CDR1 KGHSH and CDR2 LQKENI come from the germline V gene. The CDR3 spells CASSPYNGRGNQPQHF. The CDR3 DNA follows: TGTGCCAGCTCACCATACAACGGACGGGGGAATCAGCCCCAGCATTTT. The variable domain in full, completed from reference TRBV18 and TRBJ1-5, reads NAGVMQNPRHLVRRRGQEARLRCSPMKGHSHVYWYRQLPEEGLKFMVYLQKENIIDESGMPKERFSAEFPKEGPSILRIQQVVRGDSAAYFCASSPYNGRGNQPQHFGDGTRLSIL.

DNA for the CDR3: TGTGCCACCAGGGGTAACACCGGGGAGCTGTTTTTT. Translating gives CATRGNTGELFF. The V call is TRBV19, the J call TRBJ2-2, with D tentatively TRBD1 (6 bases). V was clipped by 10 bases and J by 2 bases, with 8 bases between them. This CDR3 is built from 12 residues. From germline, CDR1 is LNHDA and CDR2 SQIVND (reference sequence).

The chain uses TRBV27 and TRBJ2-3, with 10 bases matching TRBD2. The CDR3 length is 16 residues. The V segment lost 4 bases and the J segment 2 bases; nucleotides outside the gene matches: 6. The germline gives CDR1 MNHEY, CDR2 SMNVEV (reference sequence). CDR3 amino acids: CASSSGLAEITDTQYF. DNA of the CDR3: TGTGCCAGCAGTTCCGGACTAGCGGAGATCACAGATACGCAGTATTTT.

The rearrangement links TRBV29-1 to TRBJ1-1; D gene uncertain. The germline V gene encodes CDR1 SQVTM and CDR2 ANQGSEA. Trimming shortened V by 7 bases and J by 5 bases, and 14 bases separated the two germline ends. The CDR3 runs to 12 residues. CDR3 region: CSALTRWTEAFF. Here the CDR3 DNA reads TGCAGCGCTCTGACACGGTGGACTGAAGCTTTCTTT.

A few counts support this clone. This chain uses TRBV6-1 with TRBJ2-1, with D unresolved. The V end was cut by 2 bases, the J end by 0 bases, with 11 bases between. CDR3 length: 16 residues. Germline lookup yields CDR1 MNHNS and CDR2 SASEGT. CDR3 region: CASSELDGSSYNEQFF. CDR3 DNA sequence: TGTGCCAGCAGTGAACTCGACGGAAGCTCCTACAATGAGCAGTTCTTC.

CDR3 loop: CATSPGQGDGYTF. The CDR3, as DNA: TGTGCCACCAGTCCGGGACAGGGGGACGGCTACACCTTC. The V call is TRBV24-1, the J call TRBJ1-2, with 11 bases identical to TRBD1. Trimming cost V 6 bases and J 8 bases; bases outside gene matches: 4. The length of the CDR3 is 13 residues. Germline V lookup: CDR1 KGHDR, CDR2 SFDVKD.